Listed here are 24 T cell receptor beta chains from one sample, sequenced in a study of T cells in Graves' hyperthyroidism and ophthalmopathy. Amplification targeted TCR beta CDR3 regions from RNA transcripts. HTBI primers were used for first-round RT-PCR of the TCR CDR3. One entry per CDR3 protein, called by TCRdb with MiXCR from the multiplex PCR reads. The table has roughly 520,000 distinct CDR3 sequences, approximately 25% seen once. Source material: blood. These receptors originate from a woman under 40 with Graves' ophthalmopathy.

There are a few counts of this clonotype. The chain recombines TRBV3-1 with TRBJ1-5; D remains unclear. Germline V gene sequence: CDR1 LGHDT, CDR2 YNNKEL (reference sequence). CDR3 length: 15 amino acids. The V gene lost 1 base and the J gene lost 0 bases, with 7 bases spanning the gap. The CDR3 DNA reads TGTGCCAGCAGCCAAGCGTCGTATAGCAATCAGCCCCAGCATTTT. Translating gives CASSQASYSNQPQHF.

This clonotype was seen repeatedly, ten times or more. V usage is TRBV6-2 or TRBV6-3 and J usage is TRBJ1-5, with no clear D. V was trimmed by 2 bases and J by 6 bases, leaving 8 bases between them. Germline CDR1 and CDR2: MNHEY and SVGEGT. The CDR3 sequence is 13 residues long. CDR3 sequence (DNA): TGTGCCAGCAGTTACATCGAGGCTCAGCCCCAGCATTTT. It is translated as CASSYIEAQPQHF.

This clonotype was found a few times. The chain has TRBV20-1 and TRBJ1-1, with D uncertain. The CDR3 runs to 16 residues. Germline V gene lookup returns CDR1 DFQATT and CDR2 SNEGSKA (reference sequence). The V end was cut by 2 bases, the J end by 0 bases, with 16 bases between. The DNA for the CDR3 is TGCAGTGCTAGAAGTAGACTATTCGCTATGAACACTGAAGCTTTCTTT. Its translation is CSARSRLFAMNTEAFF.

V gene TRBV6-1 combines with J gene TRBJ1-5, with D perhaps TRBD1 (5 bases). The germline gives CDR1 MNHNS, CDR2 SASEGT. V lost 7 bases and J 2 bases, leaving 12 bases between the germline ends. The CDR3 sequence is 14 residues long. In DNA form, the CDR3 reads TGTGCCAGCAACAACAGGTTTGGCAATCAGCCCCAGCATTTT. Translating gives CASNNRFGNQPQHF.

The table lists this clonotype with many counts. The chain couples TRBV20-1 to TRBJ1-2; 8 nucleotides match TRBD1. The length of the CDR3 is 13 residues. The V gene's germline CDR1 is DFQATT and CDR2 SNEGSKA (reference sequence). V dropped 0 bases and J dropped 6; count of bases not matched to a gene: 3. The CDR3 loop is CSARDRGRDGYTF. CDR3 coding DNA: TGCAGTGCTAGAGACAGGGGGCGCGATGGCTACACCTTC.

This sequence joins TRBV18 and TRBJ2-7; 10 bases are a match to TRBD1. Trimming took 4 bases from V and 2 from J; bases not matched to a gene: 5. Looked up from germline, CDR1 is KGHSH and CDR2 is LQKENI. The CDR3 consists of 15 residues. CDR3 nucleotide sequence: TGTGCCAGCTCACTTGGACAGGGGGAAACCTACGAGCAGTACTTC. Encoded protein: CASSLGQGETYEQYF.

In DNA form, the CDR3 reads TGTGCCACCAGTGATGCTGGACAGGGGGACGTGACCCAGTACTTC. It specifies CATSDAGQGDVTQYF. This chain joins TRBV24-1 and TRBJ2-5; the match to TRBD1 covers 10 bases. V trimming: 3 bases; J trimming: 7 bases; junction bases outside the gene matches: 7. The V gene's germline CDR1 is KGHDR and CDR2 SFDVKD. The CDR3 is 15 residues long.

The sample holds many counts of this clonotype. The V call is TRBV4-1, the J call TRBJ2-7; TRBD2 agrees at 10 bases. Germline assignment: CDR1 MGHRA and CDR2 YSYEKL. CDR3 length equals 16 residues. The V gene end was trimmed by 1 base and the J gene end by 2 bases; junction bases not matched to a gene: 5. The CDR3 reads CASSQASGSPPYEQYF. CDR3 in DNA: TGCGCCAGCAGCCAAGCTAGCGGGAGCCCCCCCTACGAGCAGTACTTC.

V usage is TRBV6-2 or TRBV6-3 and J usage is TRBJ1-2; TRBD1 matches at 7 bases. The CDR3 spans 15 residues. J lost 5 bases, V lost 6 bases, and 12 bases had no gene match. CDR1 and CDR2 (germline): MNHEY, SVGEGT. DNA of the CDR3: TGTGCCAGCAGACCAACAGGGGCCATGAGATATGGCTACACCTTC. This codes for CASRPTGAMRYGYTF.

For this clonotype: Being one base from a much bigger clone, this may be a read error. V and J are TRBV19 and TRBJ1-1; D gene unclear. Germline assignment: CDR1 LNHDA and CDR2 SQIVND (reference sequence). V was trimmed by 7 bases and J by 0 bases, leaving 15 bases between them. The CDR3 loop spans 15 amino acids. DNA of the CDR3: TGTGCCAGTATCCCCCTTCGGTGGTTGAACACTGAAGCTTTCTTT. Its translation is CASIPLRWLNTEAFF. Filled out from reference TRBV19 and TRBJ1-1, the complete variable domain reads DGGITQSPKYLFRKEGQNVTLSCEQNLNHDAMYWYRQDPGQGLRLIYYSQIVNDFQKGDIAEGYSVSREKKESFPLTVTSAQKNPTAFYLCASIPLRWLNTEAFFGQGTRLTVV.

This chain uses TRBV28 with TRBJ1-5; a possible D gene is TRBD1 (6 bases). CDR1 and CDR2 from the germline V gene are MDHEN and SYDVKM. The CDR3 covers 13 residues. The V end lost 4 bases, the J end lost 4 bases, and 8 bases lay between the germline ends. The CDR3 loop is CASSSGANQPQHF. In DNA form, the CDR3 reads TGTGCCAGCAGTTCAGGGGCGAATCAGCCCCAGCATTTT.

This clonotype was counted a single time. CDR3 nucleotide sequence: TGTGCCAGCAGTCTCAACAGGGGGGACTACGAGCAGTACTTC. Residues: CASSLNRGDYEQYF. This chain uses TRBV12-3 or TRBV12-4 with TRBJ2-7, with 8 nucleotides matching TRBD1. The CDR3 has 14 residues. Germline trimming cut 5 bases from V and 3 bases from J; bases unmatched to any gene: 6.

This clonotype showed up many times. The CDR3 loop is CASSLGGQGAAEQYF. The CDR3 DNA is TGTGCCAGCAGCTTAGGTGGACAGGGGGCTGCCGAGCAGTACTTC. The rearrangement joins TRBV7-2 to TRBJ2-7; 11 nucleotides align to TRBD1. Germline CDR1 reads SGHTA; CDR2 reads FQGNSA. CDR3 length equals 15 residues. The trim removed 1 base at V and 6 bases at J, leaving 5 bases unmatched. Filled out from reference TRBV7-2 and TRBJ2-7, the complete variable domain reads GAGVSQSPSNKVTEKGKDVELRCDPISGHTALYWYRQSLGQGLEFLIYFQGNSAPDKSGLPSDRFSAERTGGSVSTLTIQRTQQEDSAVYLCASSLGGQGAAEQYFGPGTRLTVT.

This clonotype was observed once. Likely a read error: the CDR3 ends without its conserved phenylalanine or tryptophan. The DNA is left out, because the CDR3 cannot be placed on it with certainty; the CDR3 is given as TCRdb lists it. The genes are TRBV12-3 or TRBV12-4 and TRBJ2-5. The CDR3 spans 13 residues, counting both ends. CDR3 sequence: CASRPGFQETQDC.

V gene TRBV6-2 or TRBV6-3 combines with J gene TRBJ1-5, with TRBD1 identical over 9 bases. Per the germline V gene, CDR1 is MNHEY and CDR2 is SVGEGT. The CDR3 spans 15 residues. V lost 5 bases and J lost 5; bases outside the gene matches: 7. In nucleotides, the CDR3 is TGTGCCAGCAGTAGCCGGGACAGGGTTCATCAGCCCCAGCATTTT. Amino acids: CASSSRDRVHQPQHF.

The CDR3 region is CASSSSPARSLVGNQPQHF. The CDR3 coding sequence is TGTGCCAGTAGTTCATCTCCCGCGAGATCATTAGTGGGAAATCAGCCCCAGCATTTT. V is TRBV19 and J is TRBJ1-5; no clear D. Trimming shortened V by 5 bases and J by 4 bases, and 27 bases separated the two germline ends. The CDR3 is 19 amino acids. Germline V gene lookup returns CDR1 LNHDA and CDR2 SQIVND (reference sequence).

This clonotype was seen at least ten times. CDR3 DNA: TGTGCCACCAGTGATCAAAAGGAGACCCAGTACTTC. Its protein is CATSDQKETQYF. The chain joins TRBV24-1 to TRBJ2-5, with D hard to call. The CDR3 loop spans 12 amino acids. Germline V gene lookup returns CDR1 KGHDR and CDR2 SFDVKD. V lost 3 bases, J lost 5 bases, and 6 bases lay in between.

The chain couples TRBV12-3 or TRBV12-4 to TRBJ1-1; no clear D. The CDR3 totals 14 residues. Trimming shortened V by 6 bases and J by 5 bases, and 16 bases separated the two germline ends. The CDR3 reads CASRNPGLGTEAFF. The CDR3 DNA reads TGTGCCAGCAGAAATCCGGGCCTCGGGACTGAAGCTTTCTTT.

This clonotype was seen once. The V call is TRBV7-3, the J call TRBJ2-5, with TRBD1 matching over 11 bases. Germline V gene lookup returns CDR1 SGHTA and CDR2 FQGTGA. V dropped 3 bases and J dropped 5; count of bases not matched to a gene: 5. There are 15 residues in the CDR3. CDR3 sequence reads: CASSFGTGGSETQYF. The CDR3 bases are TGTGCCAGCAGCTTCGGGACAGGGGGATCCGAGACCCAGTACTTC.

This clonotype was counted ten times or more. V gene TRBV27 combines with J gene TRBJ1-1; possible D gene TRBD1, 6 bases. Trimming took off 5 bases at V and 8 bases at J, with 18 bases between the two ends. This CDR3 spans 14 amino acids. Germline-derived CDR1 and CDR2 are MNHEY and SMNVEV (reference sequence). The CDR3 region has the DNA TGTGCCAGCAGTCCCAGGGGCCTCCCGCACGAAGCTTTCTTT. This gives the protein CASSPRGLPHEAFF.

This clonotype has a single count. This chain connects TRBV6-1 to TRBJ1-1; D is ambiguous. This CDR3 spans 14 amino acids. The V end was cut by 7 bases, the J end by 3 bases, with 15 bases between. Germline CDR1 is MNHNS and CDR2 is SASEGT. The CDR3 nucleotides read TGTGCCAGCAAAGACGACGGGAGCTACACTGAAGCTTTCTTT. Translation: CASKDDGSYTEAFF.

Many counts were recorded for this clonotype. The chain joins TRBV6-1 to TRBJ1-1; TRBD1 is a possible D gene (5 bases). The CDR3 spans 13 residues. Germline CDR1 MNHNS, CDR2 SASEGT. V lost 3 bases to trimming and J lost 1 base, with 6 bases between them. This CDR3 reads CASSDQGNTEAFF. The CDR3 DNA reads TGTGCCAGCAGTGATCAGGGGAACACTGAAGCTTTCTTT.

The chain recombines TRBV27 with TRBJ1-2; the D gene is possibly TRBD1 (6 bases). Germline CDR1 MNHEY, CDR2 SMNVEV (reference sequence). This CDR3 region has 13 residues. The V and J ends lost 6 bases and 7 bases respectively, with 15 bases between them. The CDR3 here is CASRGRGTSGYTF. CDR3 DNA sequence: TGTGCCAGCAGAGGCAGGGGAACTAGTGGCTACACCTTC.

The J gene is TRBJ2-5, the V gene TRBV7-9, with 9 bases lining up with TRBD2. CDR1 and CDR2 (germline): SEHNR, FQNEAQ (reference sequence). This CDR3 is built from 16 residues. V dropped 4 bases and J dropped 5; count of bases not matched to a gene: 11. The CDR3 region has the DNA TGTGCCAGCAGCTCCGGAGTAGCGGGAGCAGGGGAGACCCAGTACTTC. Its translation: CASSSGVAGAGETQYF.